The rows below give T cell receptor beta chains drawn from one sample of a study of CD8+ T cells in alopecia areata. Generated by immunoSEQ multiplex PCR, the TCRdb table keeps only in-frame clones and is missing some. This table has 200,000 to 250,000 clones, 64% appearing once. Sequencing used CD4+ T cells sorted from blood, obtained at week 4, from a patient treated with tofacitinib. The receptors stem from a human donor with alopecia areata. CDR3s leave out the opening cysteine and the closing phenylalanine or tryptophan. The order of the fields is J gene, CDR3 length, V gene, D gene, CDR3 protein. The D gene is left open where the match is weak.

j_call: TRBJ1-1
cdr3_length: 11
v_call: TRBV19
d_call: NA
cdr3_aa: ASSTGRNTEAF

j_call: TRBJ1-4
cdr3_length: 12
v_call: TRBV7-6
d_call: NA
cdr3_aa: ASSLGSDNEKLF

j_call: TRBJ1-1
cdr3_length: 13
v_call: TRBV5-1
d_call: TRBD1
cdr3_aa: ASSFTRQGDTEAF

j_call: TRBJ1-2
cdr3_length: 9
v_call: TRBV29-1
d_call: NA
cdr3_aa: SGGTTYGYT

j_call: TRBJ2-1
cdr3_length: 16
v_call: TRBV13
d_call: NA
cdr3_aa: ASSLVGWGGQDPNEQF

j_call: TRBJ2-3
cdr3_length: 13
v_call: TRBV2
d_call: TRBD1
cdr3_aa: ASSGGQGTGDTQY

j_call: TRBJ2-3
cdr3_length: 9
v_call: TRBV29-1
d_call: NA
cdr3_aa: TTESTDTQY

j_call: TRBJ2-3
cdr3_length: 10
v_call: TRBV30
d_call: TRBD2
cdr3_aa: ARGGAGDTQY

j_call: TRBJ1-1
cdr3_length: 13
v_call: TRBV30
d_call: NA
cdr3_aa: AWTGQKKMNTEAF

j_call: TRBJ2-1
cdr3_length: 12
v_call: TRBV9
d_call: NA
cdr3_aa: ASSVELRKGEQF

j_call: TRBJ2-7
cdr3_length: 9
v_call: TRBV29-1
d_call: NA
cdr3_aa: SVGQYYEQY

j_call: TRBJ1-2
cdr3_length: 10
v_call: TRBV6-5
d_call: TRBD1
cdr3_aa: ATRDREQGYT

j_call: TRBJ2-3
cdr3_length: 12
v_call: TRBV2
d_call: TRBD2
cdr3_aa: ASSGTSGGDTQY

j_call: TRBJ2-7
cdr3_length: 13
v_call: TRBV14
d_call: TRBD1
cdr3_aa: ASSRTGTGYSEQY

j_call: TRBJ2-7
cdr3_length: 12
v_call: TRBV6-5
d_call: TRBD1
cdr3_aa: ASSYTGTALEQY

j_call: TRBJ1-1
cdr3_length: 11
v_call: TRBV5-6
d_call: NA
cdr3_aa: ASSRVGDTEAF

j_call: TRBJ1-1
cdr3_length: 14
v_call: TRBV6-5
d_call: TRBD1
cdr3_aa: ASSYPRGLLNTEAF

j_call: TRBJ2-5
cdr3_length: 13
v_call: TRBV5-6
d_call: TRBD1
cdr3_aa: ASSGETGGGETQY

j_call: TRBJ1-1
cdr3_length: 15
v_call: TRBV7-9
d_call: TRBD1
cdr3_aa: ASSYWTGGEMNTEAF

j_call: TRBJ1-2
cdr3_length: 10
v_call: TRBV5-1
d_call: NA
cdr3_aa: ASSRTADGYT

j_call: TRBJ2-3
cdr3_length: 13
v_call: TRBV5-1
d_call: TRBD2
cdr3_aa: ASSLRAGETDTQY

j_call: TRBJ2-5
cdr3_length: 14
v_call: TRBV5-1
d_call: NA
cdr3_aa: ASSLSPGTLQETQY

j_call: TRBJ2-1
cdr3_length: 10
v_call: TRBV10-3
d_call: NA
cdr3_aa: AISDRANEQF

j_call: TRBJ1-4
cdr3_length: 13
v_call: TRBV7-9
d_call: NA
cdr3_aa: ASSLGQSTNEKLF

j_call: TRBJ2-5
cdr3_length: 9
v_call: TRBV10-2
d_call: NA
cdr3_aa: ASSGLETQY

j_call: TRBJ1-4
cdr3_length: 9
v_call: TRBV4-2
d_call: NA
cdr3_aa: ASSQAYKVW

j_call: TRBJ1-2
cdr3_length: 10
v_call: TRBV30
d_call: NA
cdr3_aa: ACSQGNYGYT

j_call: TRBJ2-5
cdr3_length: 13
v_call: TRBV2
d_call: TRBD1
cdr3_aa: ASSESGTGGKTQY

j_call: TRBJ1-6
cdr3_length: 11
v_call: TRBV7-2
d_call: NA
cdr3_aa: ASSLTVNSPLH

j_call: TRBJ2-1
cdr3_length: 11
v_call: TRBV29-1
d_call: TRBD1
cdr3_aa: PRRDRGGNEQF

j_call: TRBJ1-1
cdr3_length: 12
v_call: TRBV7-6
d_call: NA
cdr3_aa: ASSLEAVGTEAF

j_call: TRBJ2-7
cdr3_length: 10
v_call: TRBV29-1
d_call: NA
cdr3_aa: SGLEGPGEQY

j_call: TRBJ2-5
cdr3_length: 11
v_call: TRBV5-4
d_call: TRBD1
cdr3_aa: ASSPGTGETQY

j_call: TRBJ2-5
cdr3_length: 12
v_call: TRBV2
d_call: NA
cdr3_aa: ASSGTGGGETQY

j_call: TRBJ1-2
cdr3_length: 11
v_call: TRBV7-2
d_call: NA
cdr3_aa: ASSLPGSRGYT

j_call: TRBJ2-3
cdr3_length: 13
v_call: TRBV7-9
d_call: TRBD1
cdr3_aa: ASSLRTGGTDTQY

j_call: TRBJ1-6
cdr3_length: 13
v_call: TRBV7-2
d_call: NA
cdr3_aa: ASSLVGGGNSPLH

j_call: TRBJ2-3
cdr3_length: 12
v_call: TRBV5-1
d_call: NA
cdr3_aa: ASYRDSPADTQY

j_call: TRBJ2-3
cdr3_length: 13
v_call: TRBV2
d_call: NA
cdr3_aa: ASSQDQQGGNTQY

j_call: TRBJ2-1
cdr3_length: 14
v_call: TRBV25-1
d_call: TRBD2
cdr3_aa: ASSEGSSGGGNEQF

j_call: TRBJ2-2
cdr3_length: 12
v_call: TRBV11-1
d_call: TRBD2
cdr3_aa: ASSRAGGTGELF

j_call: TRBJ2-3
cdr3_length: 11
v_call: TRBV25-1
d_call: NA
cdr3_aa: ASSEYGTDTQY

j_call: TRBJ1-1
cdr3_length: 11
v_call: TRBV18
d_call: NA
cdr3_aa: ASRERRNTEAF

j_call: TRBJ2-7
cdr3_length: 11
v_call: TRBV29-1
d_call: NA
cdr3_aa: SVEMDSTYEQY

j_call: TRBJ2-7
cdr3_length: 10
v_call: TRBV30
d_call: NA
cdr3_aa: AWSISSYEQY

j_call: TRBJ1-2
cdr3_length: 10
v_call: TRBV30
d_call: NA
cdr3_aa: AWNQGTYGYT